This T cell receptor (beta chain) is from a study of blood T cell repertoires in COVID-19. Produced via immunoSEQ multiplex PCR; TCRdb's table is partial and in-frame only. The sample has around 60,000 clones, around 88% seen once. From germline, CDR1 is MDHEN and CDR2 SYDVKM. The CDR3 is made up of 15 amino acids. The J segment lost 4 bases and the V segment lost 2 bases, leaving 3 bases of the junction unmatched. About this clone itself: Additional DNA sequences in this sample encode the identical CDR3.

This rearrangement joins TRBV28 to TRBJ2-5; TRBD1 aligns across 11 bases. The sample comprised peripheral blood. The clonotype comes from a human donor in a cohort sampled during active COVID-19. CDR3 nucleotide sequence: TGTGCCAGCAGTTTACGCGGGACAGGGGGAGAGACCCAGTACTTC. This sequence encodes CASSLRGTGGETQYF.